One and the same sample provided the 3 T cell receptor beta chains below, sequenced in a study of identical twins. Via MiXCR, TCRdb re-called the 5' RACE reads, giving one row per CDR3 protein. This sample has roughly 710,000 distinct CDR3 sequences, with approximately 6.1% found just once. The sample was naive T cells sorted from blood. These receptors all come from a man between 18 and 29 years old in good health.

This clonotype turned up a few times. The chain uses TRBV12-3 or TRBV12-4 and TRBJ2-1; TRBD1 or TRBD2 may be the D gene (5 bases each). V lost 5 bases and J 3 bases, leaving 14 bases between the germline ends. The CDR3 length is 15 residues. CDR3 sequence reads: CASSPRDPSYNEQFF. The CDR3 nucleotides read TGTGCCAGCAGTCCCCGGGACCCCAGCTACAATGAGCAGTTCTTC.

This clonotype was recorded many times. This chain connects TRBV6-6 to TRBJ2-3; the D gene is possibly TRBD1 (6 bases). This CDR3 contains 13 residues. Germline V lookup: CDR1 MNHNY, CDR2 SVGAGI (reference sequence). V was trimmed by 0 bases and J by 6 bases, leaving 7 bases between them. The CDR3 is CASSYSRGDTQYF. The CDR3 DNA reads TGTGCCAGCAGTTACTCAAGGGGGGATACGCAGTATTTT.

This clonotype was observed at least ten times. J is TRBJ2-7 and V is TRBV6-2 or TRBV6-3; D is unresolved. The germline V gene encodes CDR1 MNHEY and CDR2 SVGEGT. V was pared by 7 bases and J by 5 bases, with 15 bases between. This CDR3 region has 13 residues. CDR3 in amino acids: CASTTTGPHEQYF. The CDR3 nucleotides are TGTGCCAGCACAACGACCGGCCCACACGAGCAGTACTTC.